This TCR beta chain was sequenced during a study of read filtering for tumor transcriptome and immune sequencing. Study observations and caveats: Without single-read clonotypes, shared clonotype proportions correlated more between IR-seq and RNA-seq.

In this sample, this clonotype turned up many times. Its cognate antigen is unknown. This library used roughly 400 ng RNA and molecular barcoded adaptors spanning alpha/delta and beta/gamma chains. TCRdb re-called the reads through MiXCR, storing one row per CDR3 protein. The sample yields fewer than 50,000 distinct CDR3 sequences, roughly 13% seen once. The CDR3 has 18 amino acids. Looked up from germline, CDR1 is SGDLS and CDR2 is YYNGEE. V lost 0 bases to trimming and J lost 9 bases; unmatched junction nucleotides: 14. The rearrangement joins TRBV9 to TRBJ2-1, with 11 nucleotides matching TRBD2. Material: a population of CD138-negative cells sorted from bone marrow. The clonotype was recovered from a donor at least 40 years old with multiple myeloma. The CDR3 coding sequence is TGTGCCAGCAGCGTAGAGGGGACTAGCGGTTCCATCGGTTGTGAGCAGTTCTTC. Translating gives CASSVEGTSGSIGCEQFF.